The TCR beta chain under discussion was sequenced for a study of blood T cells in healthy people across ages. Study observations and caveats: Nothing was known about donor CMV status, and this possibly confounded expanded clonotype changes.

The extraction recovered at least 5.5 micrograms of total RNA per sample. V was clipped by 2 bases and J by 1 base, with 7 bases between them. Germline V lookup: CDR1 MNHEY, CDR2 SVGAGI. The CDR3 covers 14 residues. Primed by a sample-barcoded 5' primer and a J-beta primer mix, a second PCR proceeded for roughly 7 to 12 cycles. In TCRdb, the 5' RACE reads were re-called with MiXCR into one record per CDR3 protein. The sample includes about a million distinct CDR3 sequences, 40% to 60% of them seen just once. Notes on this clonotype: As yet, its antigen is unknown.

The sample taken for sequencing was blood. This clonotype was sampled from a man aged 25-45 years in good health. The J gene is TRBJ2-3, the V gene TRBV6-5; D ambiguous. CDR3 region: CASSYGSRTDTQYF. The CDR3 coding sequence is TGTGCCAGCAGTTACGGGTCCCGCACAGATACGCAGTATTTT.